This TCR beta chain was recovered during a study of shared clonotypes between healthy human individuals. J was trimmed by 5 bases and V by 1 base; bases with no gene match: 5. Germline-derived CDR1 and CDR2 are SGHAT and FQNNGV. The CDR3 is 14 residues long. Generated by immunoSEQ multiplex PCR, the TCRdb table keeps only in-frame clones and is missing some. Of about 1.5 million clones listed, roughly 96% are singletons. This chain joins TRBV11-2 and TRBJ2-7, with 7 nucleotides matching TRBD2. The sequence was obtained from a man between 25 and 39 years old in good health. The material sequenced was naive CD4+ T cells sorted from blood. The subset here: CD45RA+ positively selected. The CDR3 here is CASSLGGSSHEQYF. The CDR3 DNA reads as TGTGCCAGCAGCTTAGGCGGGAGTTCCCACGAGCAGTACTTC.